The source of this T cell receptor beta chain is a study of T cells after posttransplantation cyclophosphamide. Broader study findings: Skin or GI-infiltrating T cells shared few TRB sequences with blood. Donor CD8+ memory clones often dominated recipient blood repertoires at later times. After PTCy, TRB diversity resembled that of CNI/methotrexate controls.

A marrow graft followed busulfan-fludarabine conditioning, with cyclophosphamide on days +3 and +4. Germline CDR1 MRHNA, CDR2 SNTAGT. The V end was cut by 4 bases, the J end by 5 bases, with 12 bases between. The CDR3 is 14 amino acids. With respect to this clone: Its cognate antigen is unknown.

The method was immunoSEQ multiplex PCR; TCRdb's version includes in-frame clones alone and lacks a portion of them. Altogether tens of thousands of clones are present, 90% being singletons, with the ten largest covering roughly 2.5%. This TCR was sampled from a male patient aged 55 to 69 who received an allogeneic stem cell transplant from a related donor and was CMV-positive. Some T cells may be transferred from the graft donor. This specimen consisted of PBMCs, obtained less than 70 days after allogeneic stem cell transplant with posttransplant cyclophosphamide. V usage is TRBV6-4 and J usage is TRBJ1-5; D not resolved. For the CDR3, the DNA is TGTGCCAGCAGTGCCTCGGACGGGGATCAGCCCCAGCATTTT. Amino acid sequence: CASSASDGDQPQHF.